Below, one T cell receptor beta chain is given with its context. This entry belongs to a study of T cell changes during pregnancy in multiple sclerosis. Method: immunoSEQ multiplex PCR; TCRdb's copy keeps in-frame clones and lacks some. The sample consists of about 81,000 clones, 80% to 95% of them appearing once. The material was peripheral blood, obtained in the third trimester of pregnancy. The receptor comes from a female donor in good health, enrolled as a control in a pregnancy study.

DNA of the CDR3: TGTGCCAGCTCACCACTTGCGACAGGGGCCTCCTACGAGCAGTACTTC. Translated, it gives CASSPLATGASYEQYF. The rearrangement joins TRBV18 to TRBJ2-7; TRBD1 matches at 8 bases. The CDR3 spans 16 residues. The J segment lost 0 bases and the V segment lost 1 base, leaving 5 bases of the junction unmatched. Germline CDR1 KGHSH, CDR2 LQKENI.